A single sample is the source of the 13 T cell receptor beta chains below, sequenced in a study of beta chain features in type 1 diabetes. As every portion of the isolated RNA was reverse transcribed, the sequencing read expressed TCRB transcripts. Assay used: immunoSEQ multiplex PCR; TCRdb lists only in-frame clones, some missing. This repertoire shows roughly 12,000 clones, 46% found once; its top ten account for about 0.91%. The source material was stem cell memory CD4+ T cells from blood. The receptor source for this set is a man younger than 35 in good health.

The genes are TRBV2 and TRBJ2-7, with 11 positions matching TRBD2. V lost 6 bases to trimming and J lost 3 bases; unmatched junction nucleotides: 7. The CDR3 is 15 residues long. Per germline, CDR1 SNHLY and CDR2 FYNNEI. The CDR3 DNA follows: TGTGCCAGCAGCCCCATACTAGCGGGGGACTACGAGCAGTACTTC. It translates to CASSPILAGDYEQYF. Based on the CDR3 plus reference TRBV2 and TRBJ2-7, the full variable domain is EPEVTQTPSHQVTQMGQEVILRCVPISNHLYFYWYRQILGQKVEFLVSFYNNEISEKSEIFDDQFSVERPDGSNFTLKIRSTKLEDSAMYFCASSPILAGDYEQYFGPGTRLTVT.

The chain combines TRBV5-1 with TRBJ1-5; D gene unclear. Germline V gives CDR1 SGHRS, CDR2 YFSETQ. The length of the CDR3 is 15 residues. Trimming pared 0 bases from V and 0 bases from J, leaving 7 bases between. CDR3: CASSLALDSNQPQHF. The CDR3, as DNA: TGCGCCAGCAGCTTGGCCTTAGATAGCAATCAGCCCCAGCATTTT. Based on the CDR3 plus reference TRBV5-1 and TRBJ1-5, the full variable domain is KAGVTQTPRYLIKTRGQQVTLSCSPISGHRSVSWYQQTPGQGLQFLFEYFSETQRNKGNFPGRFSGRQFSNSRSEMNVSTLELGDSALYLCASSLALDSNQPQHFGDGTRLSIL.

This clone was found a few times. CDR3 in DNA: TGTGCCAGCAGCAGGGGGGGCAGGTCCGAGGAGGAGCAGTACTTC. Amino acids: CASSRGGRSEEEQYF. This chain uses TRBV7-9 with TRBJ2-7, with D maybe TRBD2 (7 bases). This CDR3 has 15 amino acids. CDR1 and CDR2 (germline): SEHNR, FQNEAQ (reference sequence). V lost 5 bases to trimming and J lost 7 bases, with 21 bases between them.

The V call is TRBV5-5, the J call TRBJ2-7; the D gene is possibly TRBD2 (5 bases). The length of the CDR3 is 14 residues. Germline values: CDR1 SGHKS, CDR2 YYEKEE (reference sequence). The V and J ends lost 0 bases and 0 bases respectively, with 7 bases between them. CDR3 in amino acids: CASSLVRDSYEQYF. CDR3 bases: TGTGCCAGCAGCTTGGTACGGGACTCCTACGAGCAGTACTTC.

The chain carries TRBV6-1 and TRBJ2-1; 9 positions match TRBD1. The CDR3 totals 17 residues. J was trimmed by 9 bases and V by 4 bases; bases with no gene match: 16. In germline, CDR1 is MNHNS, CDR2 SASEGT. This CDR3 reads CASSASGTGTFGGEQFF. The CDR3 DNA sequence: TGTGCCAGCAGTGCATCCGGGACAGGGACATTTGGCGGTGAGCAGTTCTTC.

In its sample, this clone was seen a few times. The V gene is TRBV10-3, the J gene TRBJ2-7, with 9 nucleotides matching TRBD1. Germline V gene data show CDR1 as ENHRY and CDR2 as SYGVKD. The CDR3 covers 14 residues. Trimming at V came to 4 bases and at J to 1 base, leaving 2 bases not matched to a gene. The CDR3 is CAISGGTGSYEQYF. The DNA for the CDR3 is TGTGCCATCAGTGGCGGGACAGGGTCCTACGAGCAGTACTTC.

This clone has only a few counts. CDR3 coding DNA: TGTGCCACTACCGGGGGACCGGGCCAGGGGGGTTCACCCCTCCACTTT. Protein sequence: CATTGGPGQGGSPLHF. V gene TRBV10-3 combines with J gene TRBJ1-6; TRBD1 matches 7 bases. Germline trimming cut 10 bases from V and 9 bases from J; bases unmatched to any gene: 18. This CDR3 spans 16 amino acids. Germline V lookup: CDR1 ENHRY, CDR2 SYGVKD.

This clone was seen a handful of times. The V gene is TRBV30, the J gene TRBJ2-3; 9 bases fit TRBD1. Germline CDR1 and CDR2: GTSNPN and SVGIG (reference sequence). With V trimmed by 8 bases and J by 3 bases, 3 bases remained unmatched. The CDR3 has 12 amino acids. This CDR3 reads CAGDRATDTQYF. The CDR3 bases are TGTGCCGGGGACAGGGCGACAGATACGCAGTATTTT.

CDR3 residues: CASRPPNTGVGANIQYF. The CDR3 DNA sequence: TGTGCCAGCAGGCCACCAAATACAGGCGTAGGGGCAAACATTCAGTACTTC. V and J are TRBV7-9 and TRBJ2-4, with D maybe TRBD1 (5 bases). Germline lookup yields CDR1 SEHNR and CDR2 FQNEAQ (reference sequence). This CDR3 comprises 17 residues. Trimming removed 6 bases from V and 6 bases from J, with 24 bases in between.

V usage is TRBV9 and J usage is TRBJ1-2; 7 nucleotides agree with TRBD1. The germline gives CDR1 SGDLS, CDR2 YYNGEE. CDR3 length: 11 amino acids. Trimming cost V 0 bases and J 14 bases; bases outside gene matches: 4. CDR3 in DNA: TGTGCCAGCAGCGTAGCCGACAGGGTTACCTTC. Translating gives CASSVADRVTF.

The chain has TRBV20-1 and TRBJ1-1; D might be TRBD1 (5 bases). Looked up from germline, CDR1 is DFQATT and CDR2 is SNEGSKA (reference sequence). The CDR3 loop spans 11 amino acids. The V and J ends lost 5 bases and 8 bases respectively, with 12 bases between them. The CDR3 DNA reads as TGCAGTGCTCAGGGACTCACGGAAGCTTTCTTT. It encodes CSAQGLTEAFF.

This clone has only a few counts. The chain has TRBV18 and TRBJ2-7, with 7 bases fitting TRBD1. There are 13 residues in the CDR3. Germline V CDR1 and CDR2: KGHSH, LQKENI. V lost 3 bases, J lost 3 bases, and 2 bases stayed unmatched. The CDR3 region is CASSPAGGYEQYF. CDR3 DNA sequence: TGTGCCAGCTCACCGGCAGGGGGCTACGAGCAGTACTTC. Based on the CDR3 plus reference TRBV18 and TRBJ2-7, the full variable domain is NAGVMQNPRHLVRRRGQEARLRCSPMKGHSHVYWYRQLPEEGLKFMVYLQKENIIDESGMPKERFSAEFPKEGPSILRIQQVVRGDSAAYFCASSPAGGYEQYFGPGTRLTVT.

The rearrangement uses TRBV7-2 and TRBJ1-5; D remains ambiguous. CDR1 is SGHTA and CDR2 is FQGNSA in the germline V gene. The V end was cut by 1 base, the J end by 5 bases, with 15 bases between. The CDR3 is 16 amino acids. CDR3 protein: CASSLGPGPQHQPQHF. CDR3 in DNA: TGTGCCAGCAGCTTAGGCCCAGGTCCCCAACATCAGCCCCAGCATTTT.